The clone carrying this T cell receptor beta chain appeared a single time. The sample comes from a study of CD8 T cells in Susac syndrome. The CDR3 covers 17 residues. In germline, CDR1 is KGHDR, CDR2 SFDVKD. V dropped 3 bases and J dropped 4 bases, with 20 bases sitting between them. The RNA input was about 0.45 to 1 ug, and it was reverse transcribed with random hexamers. TCR beta CDR3 was amplified by immunoSEQ multiplex PCR. This amplification extended across 54 Vbeta and 13 Jbeta segments. One entry per CDR3 protein results from TCRdb running MiXCR on the immunoSEQ multiplex PCR reads. Here the sample spans over 130,000 distinct CDR3 sequences, about 95% being singletons.

The chain has TRBV24-1 and TRBJ2-5, with a weak D call TRBD1 (7 bases). This TCR came from a human donor with multiple sclerosis. Source material: CD4+ T cells from PBMCs. CDR3 in amino acids: CATSDLKEGAVRETQYF. In DNA form, the CDR3 reads TGTGCCACCAGTGATCTTAAGGAGGGGGCAGTACGAGAGACCCAGTACTTC.